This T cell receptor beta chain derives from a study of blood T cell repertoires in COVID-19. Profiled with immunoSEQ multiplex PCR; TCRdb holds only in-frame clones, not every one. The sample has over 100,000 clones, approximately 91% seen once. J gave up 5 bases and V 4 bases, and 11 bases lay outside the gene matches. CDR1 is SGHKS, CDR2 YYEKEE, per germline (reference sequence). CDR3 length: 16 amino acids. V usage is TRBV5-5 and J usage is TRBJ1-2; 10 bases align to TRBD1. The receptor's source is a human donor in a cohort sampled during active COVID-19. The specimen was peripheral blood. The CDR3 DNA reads TGTGCCAGCAGCCCCACCGGGACAGGGGCTAGGTATGGCTACACCTTC. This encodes CASSPTGTGARYGYTF.